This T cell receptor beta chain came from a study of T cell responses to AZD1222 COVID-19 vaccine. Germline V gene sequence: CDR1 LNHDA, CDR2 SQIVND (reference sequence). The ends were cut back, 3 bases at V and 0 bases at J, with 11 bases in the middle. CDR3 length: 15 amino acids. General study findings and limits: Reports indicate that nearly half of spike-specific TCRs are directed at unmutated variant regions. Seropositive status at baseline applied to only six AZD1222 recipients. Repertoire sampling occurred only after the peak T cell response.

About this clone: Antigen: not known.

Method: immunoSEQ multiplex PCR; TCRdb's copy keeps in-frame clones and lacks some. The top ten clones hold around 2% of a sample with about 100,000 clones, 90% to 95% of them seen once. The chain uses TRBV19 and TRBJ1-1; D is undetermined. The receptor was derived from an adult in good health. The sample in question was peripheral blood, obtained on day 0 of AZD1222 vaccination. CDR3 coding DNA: TGTGCCAGTAGTATCCGACAATCGGTGAACACTGAAGCTTTCTTT. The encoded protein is CASSIRQSVNTEAFF.